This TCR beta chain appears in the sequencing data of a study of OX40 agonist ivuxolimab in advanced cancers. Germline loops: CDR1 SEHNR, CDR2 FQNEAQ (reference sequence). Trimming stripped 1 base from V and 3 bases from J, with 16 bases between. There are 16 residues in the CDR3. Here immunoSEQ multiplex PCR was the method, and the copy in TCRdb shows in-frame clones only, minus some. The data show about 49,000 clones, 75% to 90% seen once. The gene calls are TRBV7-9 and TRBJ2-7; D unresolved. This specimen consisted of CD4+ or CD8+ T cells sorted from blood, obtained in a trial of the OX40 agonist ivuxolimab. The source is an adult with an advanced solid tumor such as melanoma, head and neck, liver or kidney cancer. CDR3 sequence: CASSLEWIQGNYEQYF. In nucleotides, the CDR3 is TGTGCCAGCAGCTTAGAATGGATCCAAGGCAACTACGAGCAGTACTTC.